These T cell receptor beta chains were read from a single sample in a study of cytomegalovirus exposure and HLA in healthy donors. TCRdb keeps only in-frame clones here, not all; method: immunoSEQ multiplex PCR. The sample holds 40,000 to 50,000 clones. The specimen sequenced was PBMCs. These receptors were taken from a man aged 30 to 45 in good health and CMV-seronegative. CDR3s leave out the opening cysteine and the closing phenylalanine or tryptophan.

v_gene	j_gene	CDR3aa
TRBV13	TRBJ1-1	ASSLNPGGGTEAF
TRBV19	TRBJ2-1	ASSIVGGGTGGVRDEQF
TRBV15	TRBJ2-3	ATSRGATDTQY
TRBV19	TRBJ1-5	ASKGTGFLNQPQH
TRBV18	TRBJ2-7	ASSPDRWPPDRYEQY
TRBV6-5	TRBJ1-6	ASTPDRVTLH
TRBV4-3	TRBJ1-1	ASSQAGLGINTEAF
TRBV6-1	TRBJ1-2	ASSERQGGGYT
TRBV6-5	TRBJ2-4	ASRPLGQFQY
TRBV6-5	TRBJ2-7	ASSYDLAGVEQY
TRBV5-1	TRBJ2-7	ASSLAGGRAYEQY
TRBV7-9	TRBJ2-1	ASRLAGGPGARGEQF
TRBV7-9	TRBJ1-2	ASSSGQGGYT
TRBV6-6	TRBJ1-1	ASSYGEDTEAF
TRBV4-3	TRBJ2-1	ASSQGDSGRLNEQF
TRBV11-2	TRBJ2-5	ASSRAFRAVETQY
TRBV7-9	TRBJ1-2	ASSLGGLVYGYT
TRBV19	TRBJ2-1	ATQPLAGVSNEQF
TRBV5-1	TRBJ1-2	ASSFSRGDYGYT
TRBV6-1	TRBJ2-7	ASSVIDRGSSYEQY
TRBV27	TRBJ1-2	ASSAPGQGIHGYT
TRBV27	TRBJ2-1	ASSFGRGYNEQF
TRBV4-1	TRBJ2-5	ASSHTGLAGAETQY
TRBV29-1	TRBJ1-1	SVLLQGNTEAF
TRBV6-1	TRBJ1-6	ASSELVGGLNSPLH
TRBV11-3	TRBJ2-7	ASSFHVPGYEQY
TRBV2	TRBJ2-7	ATSGSPYEQY
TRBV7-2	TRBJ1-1	ASSGYGGVEPTEAF
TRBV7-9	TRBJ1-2	ASSKTVNYGYT
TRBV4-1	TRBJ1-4	ASSLPNEKLF
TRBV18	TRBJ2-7	ASSLPPGQGNNEQY
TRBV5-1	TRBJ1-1	ASRPRRGQGSEAF
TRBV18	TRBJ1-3	ASSPRTDSGNTIY
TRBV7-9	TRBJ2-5	ASSLKAGAETQY
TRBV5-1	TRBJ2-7	ASSLAGEYYEQY
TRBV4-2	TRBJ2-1	ASSQDGGSSYNEQF